What follows are 20 T cell receptor beta chains derived from one specimen sequenced in a study of blood T cell repertoires in COVID-19. Sequenced by immunoSEQ multiplex PCR; TCRdb stores in-frame clones only, minus some. The table records a few hundred thousand clones, 89% of them present only once. The sequenced sample consisted of PBMCs or T cells enriched from blood (not recorded which). These receptors originate from a woman in her 40s who had recovered from COVID-19.

This chain joins TRBV6-5 and TRBJ2-3, with D possibly matching TRBD1 (5 bases). This CDR3 has 13 amino acids. The germline CDR1 and CDR2 sequences are MNHEY and SVGAGI. V was trimmed by 0 bases and J by 9 bases, leaving 10 bases between them. The chain's CDR3 is CASSYSRQITQYF. The DNA for the CDR3 is TGTGCCAGCAGTTACTCCCGACAGATAACGCAGTATTTT.

The chain combines TRBV3-1 (or the pseudogene TRBV3-2) with TRBJ1-1; TRBD1 aligns across 7 bases. Trimming cost V 4 bases and J 1 base; bases outside gene matches: 18. The CDR3 loop spans 19 amino acids. Per germline, CDR1 LGHDT and CDR2 YNNKEL (reference sequence). The CDR3 spells CASSLSLIKGGPANTEAFF. In DNA form, the CDR3 reads TGTGCCAGCAGCCTCAGCCTTATAAAAGGGGGCCCGGCGAACACTGAAGCTTTCTTT.

V and J are TRBV6-2 or TRBV6-3 and TRBJ2-5, with D possibly matching TRBD2 (5 bases). CDR1 and CDR2 (germline): MNHEY, SVGEGT. V was cut by 4 bases and J by 4 bases, with 10 bases left in between. CDR3 length equals 13 residues. The CDR3 DNA is TGTGCCAGCAGTTTTAGCGTCAGAGAGACCCAGTACTTC. It translates to CASSFSVRETQYF.

Only one count was recorded for this clone. V usage is TRBV7-8 and J usage is TRBJ1-4; D might be TRBD1 (5 bases). CDR3 size: 14 residues. Germline CDR1 SGHVS, CDR2 FQNEAQ. V lost 3 bases and J lost 5, with 10 bases in between. Here the CDR3 DNA reads TGTGCCAGCAGCTTTCAGACAGAGAATGAAAAACTGTTTTTT. It codes for CASSFQTENEKLFF.

The gene calls are TRBV12-3 or TRBV12-4 and TRBJ1-4; D uncertain. The CDR3 is 11 amino acids. V was shortened by 7 bases and J by 8 bases, with 8 bases between the two germline ends. The CDR3 here is CASTPGEKLFF. The CDR3 DNA reads as TGTGCCAGCACCCCAGGAGAAAAACTGTTTTTT.

V is TRBV27 and J is TRBJ2-3; 8 bases line up with TRBD2. CDR3 length equals 14 residues. Germline V lookup: CDR1 MNHEY, CDR2 SMNVEV (reference sequence). After removal of 3 bases from V and 3 bases from J, the junction contained 2 bases not matched to a gene. CDR3 sequence reads: CASSLRGETDTQYF. The DNA for the CDR3 is TGTGCCAGCAGTTTGCGGGGGGAGACAGATACGCAGTATTTT.

This chain connects TRBV6-6 to TRBJ1-1, with D possibly TRBD1 on 6 matching bases. The V end lost 2 bases, the J end lost 0 bases, and 13 bases lay between the germline ends. Germline assignment: CDR1 MNHNY and CDR2 SVGAGI (reference sequence). The CDR3 contains 16 residues. CDR3 amino acids: CASSYGQGKMNTEAFF. CDR3 nucleotide sequence: TGTGCCAGCAGTTACGGGCAGGGGAAAATGAACACTGAAGCTTTCTTT.

Concerning this clone: Different DNA sequences within this sample yield the same CDR3. The chain joins TRBV19 to TRBJ2-7; D remains unclear. Trimming took off 1 base at V and 3 bases at J, with 7 bases between the two ends. The CDR3 has 13 amino acids. The germline V gene encodes CDR1 LNHDA and CDR2 SQIVND (reference sequence). The CDR3 here is CASSIGLVYEQYF. CDR3 nucleotides: TGTGCCAGTAGTATAGGACTCGTCTACGAGCAGTACTTC.

This rearrangement joins TRBV4-3 to TRBJ1-2, with D tentatively TRBD1 (6 bases). Germline CDR1 reads LGHNA; CDR2 reads YSLEER. Trimming cost V 5 bases and J 3 bases, with 16 bases left between them. CDR3 size: 15 residues. Written as DNA, the CDR3 is TGCGCCAGCAGCTTAACTGGGGGCACAGACTATGGCTACACCTTC. Encoded protein: CASSLTGGTDYGYTF.

This chain links TRBV10-3 with TRBJ2-7; 12 bases match TRBD2. This CDR3 is 16 amino acids long. Per the germline V gene, CDR1 is ENHRY and CDR2 is SYGVKD. V lost 2 bases and J lost 3; bases outside the gene matches: 5. This CDR3 reads CAISEGLAGQVYEQYF. DNA of the CDR3: TGTGCCATCAGTGAGGGACTAGCGGGGCAAGTCTACGAGCAGTACTTC.

The rearrangement links TRBV28 to TRBJ2-7; tentative D call: TRBD2 (5 bases). Per germline, CDR1 MDHEN and CDR2 SYDVKM. Trimming removed 3 bases from V and 2 bases from J, with 17 bases in between. The CDR3 contains 16 residues. The CDR3 bases are TGTGCCAGCAGTTTCTTGGAGGCCAGTCGACCCTACGAGCAGTACTTC. Protein product: CASSFLEASRPYEQYF.

J is TRBJ2-5 and V is TRBV28; D possibly corresponds to TRBD2 (5 bases). The V and J ends lost 5 bases and 5 bases respectively, with 15 bases between them. The CDR3 loop spans 14 amino acids. CDR1 MDHEN and CDR2 SYDVKM come from the germline V gene. The CDR3 is CASSPLEGGETQYF. The DNA for the CDR3 is TGTGCCAGCAGTCCACTCGAGGGTGGGGAGACCCAGTACTTC. Filled out from reference TRBV28 and TRBJ2-5, the complete variable domain reads DVKVTQSSRYLVKRTGEKVFLECVQDMDHENMFWYRQDPGLGLRLIYFSYDVKMKEKGDIPEGYSVSREKKERFSLILESASTNQTSMYLCASSPLEGGETQYFGPGTRLLVL.

V gene TRBV27 combines with J gene TRBJ2-6, with 9 bases fitting TRBD1. V lost 1 base to trimming and J lost 3 bases; unmatched junction nucleotides: 7. Germline loops: CDR1 MNHEY, CDR2 SMNVEV (reference sequence). This CDR3 spans 18 amino acids. Written as DNA, the CDR3 is TGTGCCAGCAGTTTATTGTGGACAGGGGAGGATGGGGCCAACGTCCTGACTTTC. Translation gives CASSLLWTGEDGANVLTF. The full variable domain, in which reference TRBV27 and TRBJ2-6 provide the parts outside the CDR3, is EAQVTQNPRYLITVTGKKLTVTCSQNMNHEYMSWYRQDPGLGLRQIYYSMNVEVTDKGDVPEGYKVSRKEKRNFPLILESPSPNQTSLYFCASSLLWTGEDGANVLTFGAGSRLTVL.

The V gene is TRBV19, the J gene TRBJ1-1, with 7 positions matching TRBD1. The V segment lost 7 bases and the J segment 4 bases; nucleotides outside the gene matches: 15. From germline, CDR1 is LNHDA and CDR2 SQIVND (reference sequence). The length of the CDR3 is 16 residues. CDR3 loop: CASTRGLDRRVTEAFF. CDR3 bases: TGTGCCAGTACCCGAGGCTTGGACAGGCGTGTCACTGAAGCTTTCTTT.

The chain uses TRBV18 and TRBJ1-1, with D possibly matching TRBD1 (6 bases). CDR1 and CDR2 from the germline V gene are KGHSH and LQKENI. The CDR3 is made up of 16 amino acids. V lost 3 bases and J 6 bases, leaving 20 bases between the germline ends. CDR3 sequence reads: CASSPLGYGGGAEAFF. The CDR3 DNA sequence: TGTGCCAGCTCACCTCTCGGGTATGGGGGGGGCGCTGAAGCTTTCTTT.

The chain links TRBV24-1 to TRBJ2-3, with unresolved D. Trimming pared 3 bases from V and 6 bases from J, leaving 12 bases between. This CDR3 contains 14 residues. Germline CDR1 is KGHDR and CDR2 is SFDVKD. Here the CDR3 reads CATSDTKIRDTQYF. The CDR3 coding sequence is TGTGCCACCAGTGATACTAAGATTCGGGATACGCAGTATTTT.

The chain employs TRBV9 and TRBJ1-1, with D perhaps matching TRBD1 (5 bases). Per the germline V gene, CDR1 is SGDLS and CDR2 is YYNGEE. The V end lost 4 bases, the J end lost 4 bases, and 17 bases lay between the germline ends. CDR3 length: 15 residues. CDR3 region: CASSPLGGGVTEAFF. The DNA of the CDR3 is TGTGCCAGCAGCCCTCTCGGTGGGGGGGTCACTGAAGCTTTCTTT.

The chain has TRBV11-3 and TRBJ2-1; 10 bases are shared with TRBD2. This CDR3 is 17 amino acids long. Trimming at V came to 4 bases and at J to 3 bases, leaving 9 bases not matched to a gene. Looked up from germline, CDR1 is SGHNT and CDR2 is YENEEA. CDR3 bases: TGTGCCAGCAGCTCCCCCGTCGGGACTAGCGACTACAATGAGCAGTTCTTC. Its translation is CASSSPVGTSDYNEQFF.

The chain joins TRBV11-3 to TRBJ2-1, with TRBD1 matching 11 bases. The trim removed 5 bases at V and 7 bases at J, leaving 7 bases unmatched. From germline, CDR1 is SGHNT and CDR2 YENEEA. CDR3 size: 15 residues. CDR3 nucleotide sequence: TGTGCCAGCAGCCAGGACAGGGGGCTTTCGAATGAGCAGTTCTTC. Its translation: CASSQDRGLSNEQFF.

The chain links TRBV19 to TRBJ1-4; TRBD1 agrees at 10 bases. Germline trimming cut 5 bases from V and 3 bases from J; bases unmatched to any gene: 6. This CDR3 is built from 16 residues. Germline V gene data show CDR1 as LNHDA and CDR2 as SQIVND (reference sequence). The CDR3 region has the DNA TGTGCCAGTAGTGCCGGGGGGACAGGGGCTAATGAAAAACTGTTTTTT. Translated: CASSAGGTGANEKLFF.